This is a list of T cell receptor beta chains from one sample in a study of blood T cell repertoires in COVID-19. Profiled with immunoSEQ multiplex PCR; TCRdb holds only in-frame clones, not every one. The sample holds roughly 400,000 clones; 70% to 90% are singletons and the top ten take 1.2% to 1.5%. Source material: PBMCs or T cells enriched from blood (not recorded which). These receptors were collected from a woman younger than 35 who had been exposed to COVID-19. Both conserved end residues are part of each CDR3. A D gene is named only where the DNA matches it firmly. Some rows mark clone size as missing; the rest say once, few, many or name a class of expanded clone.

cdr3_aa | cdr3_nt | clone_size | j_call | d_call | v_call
CASSPGGPVDTQYF | TGTGCCAGCAGCCCGGGGGGGCCGGTAGATACGCAGTATTTT | once | TRBJ2-3 | TRBD2 | TRBV28
CASRVPGTSGSYNEQFF | TGTGCCAGCCGTGTACCCGGGACTAGCGGGAGCTACAATGAGCAGTTCTTC | - | TRBJ2-1 | TRBD2 | TRBV28
CASSEEGAGYNEQFF | TGCGCCAGCAGTGAGGAGGGCGCGGGCTACAATGAGCAGTTCTTC | - | TRBJ2-1 | - | TRBV10-1
CASSSRTGGSSPLHF | TGTGCCAGCAGCTCAAGGACAGGGGGAAGTTCACCCCTCCACTTT | - | TRBJ1-6 | TRBD1 | TRBV11-2
CAWDSRYTEAFF | TGTGCCTGGGACAGTCGCTACACTGAAGCTTTCTTT | - | TRBJ1-1 | - | TRBV30
CASSPTSGLETQYF | TGTGCCAGCAGCCCAACTAGCGGACTGGAGACCCAGTACTTC | - | TRBJ2-5 | TRBD2 | TRBV7-3
CASSLGIEETQYF | TGTGCCAGCAGCTTAGGAATAGAAGAGACCCAGTACTTC | - | TRBJ2-5 | - | TRBV11-2
CASSRSGNHEQYF | TGCGCCAGCAGCCGTAGCGGGAACCACGAGCAGTACTTC | - | TRBJ2-7 | TRBD2 | TRBV5-1
CAISDGRGAYGYTF | TGTGCCATCAGTGATGGCAGGGGCGCCTATGGCTACACCTTC | - | TRBJ1-2 | - | TRBV10-3
CASSFGVVVNYGYTF | TGTGCCAGCAGTTTCGGGGTGGTGGTAAACTATGGCTACACCTTC | - | TRBJ1-2 | - | TRBV28
CASSKLRDRVRDTQYF | TGTGCCAGCAGCAAACTACGGGACAGGGTTAGAGATACGCAGTATTTT | - | TRBJ2-3 | - | TRBV21-1
CASSVVRDQPLTGELFF | TGTGCCAGCAGCGTAGTGAGGGATCAACCCCTCACCGGGGAGCTGTTTTTT | - | TRBJ2-2 | - | TRBV9
CASSVLSDTTNEKLFF | TGTGCCAGCAGCGTACTCTCAGACACAACTAATGAAAAACTGTTTTTT | - | TRBJ1-4 | - | TRBV9
CASSDRDRGNTIYF | TGTGCCAGCAGTGACCGGGACAGGGGAAACACCATATATTTT | - | TRBJ1-3 | TRBD1 | TRBV6-1
CASQRSGLASHEQFF | TGTGCCAGTCAACGGTCCGGACTAGCAAGCCATGAGCAGTTCTTC | - | TRBJ2-1 | TRBD2 | TRBV19
CASSPLGTGGSPQHF | TGTGCCAGCAGTCCCCTGGGAACAGGGGGCTCGCCCCAGCATTTT | - | TRBJ1-5 | TRBD1 | TRBV27
CASSKKDRVTGELFF | TGTGCCAGCTCCAAGAAGGACAGGGTTACCGGGGAGCTGTTTTTT | - | TRBJ2-2 | TRBD1 | TRBV5-6
CASSLGGSRSRFF | TGTGCCAGCAGCTTAGGAGGTTCAAGGTCGCGGTTCTTC | - | TRBJ2-1 | - | TRBV11-2
CASSHPGRYEQYF | TGTGCCAGCAGCCACCCAGGCAGGTACGAGCAGTACTTC | - | TRBJ2-7 | - | TRBV2
CASSGTGGTEAFF | TGTGCCAGCAGTGGAACGGGGGGCACTGAAGCTTTCTTT | - | TRBJ1-1 | - | TRBV2
CASSYGGAPNEKLFF | TGTGCCAGCAGTTACGGGGGGGCGCCGAATGAAAAACTGTTTTTT | - | TRBJ1-4 | - | TRBV6-5
CASSFPGRGSYEQYF | TGTGCCAGCAGTTTTCCAGGGCGGGGCTCCTACGAGCAGTACTTC | - | TRBJ2-7 | - | TRBV28
CASSSAGQSPSGRALF | TGTGCCAGCAGCAGCGCCGGGCAATCTCCTAGCGGGAGGGCTCTGTTC | - | TRBJ2-7 | TRBD2 | TRBV5-6
CASSFSAGSSTDTQYF | TGTGCCAGCAGCTTTAGCGCGGGGAGTAGCACAGATACGCAGTATTTT | once | TRBJ2-3 | - | TRBV7-3
CASSSLGLPLAYEQYF | TGTGCCAGCAGCTCTTTGGGACTACCTCTAGCCTACGAGCAGTACTTC | - | TRBJ2-7 | TRBD2 | TRBV7-6
CASSSPGGARNTEAFF | TGCGCCAGCAGTTCCCCGGGGGGGGCAAGGAACACTGAAGCTTTCTTT | - | TRBJ1-1 | - | TRBV5-1
CASSPTATGELFF | TGTGCCAGCAGTCCCACAGCCACCGGGGAGCTGTTTTTT | - | TRBJ2-2 | - | TRBV28
CASSVDRDETQYF | TGTGCCAGCAGCGTAGACAGGGATGAGACCCAGTACTTC | - | TRBJ2-5 | - | TRBV9
CASSPGASPSSYNEQFF | TGTGCCAGCTCACCGGGGGCGAGCCCTAGCTCCTACAATGAGCAGTTCTTC | once | TRBJ2-1 | - | TRBV18
CASHHGGGSPLHF | TGTGCCTCCCACCACGGGGGAGGGTCACCCCTCCACTTT | once | TRBJ1-6 | - | TRBV30
CASSDMTGANSPLHF | TGTGCCAGCAGTGACATGACAGGAGCTAATTCACCCCTCCACTTT | - | TRBJ1-6 | - | TRBV6-4
CASSPRARGAYNEQFF | TGTGCCAGCTCACCCCGGGCCAGGGGAGCCTACAATGAGCAGTTCTTC | - | TRBJ2-1 | - | TRBV18
CASSLAGGSYEQYF | TGTGCCAGCAGCTTAGCGGGGGGCTCCTACGAGCAGTACTTC | - | TRBJ2-7 | - | TRBV11-1
CASSGSTGGGNQPQHF | TGTGCCAGCAGTGGATCAACAGGGGGAGGCAATCAGCCCCAGCATTTT | - | TRBJ1-5 | TRBD1 | TRBV6-1
CSASRTGQPQHF | TGCAGTGCTAGTCGGACTGGGCAGCCCCAGCATTTT | once | TRBJ1-5 | - | TRBV20-1
CASSLSGGLGNQPQHF | TGTGCCAGCAGCCTTTCGGGGGGGCTGGGCAATCAGCCCCAGCATTTT | - | TRBJ1-5 | - | TRBV3-1/TRBV3-2
CASSLKLASDTQYF | TGTGCCAGCAGCTTGAAACTAGCGTCAGATACGCAGTATTTT | once | TRBJ2-3 | TRBD2 | TRBV5-4
CASSLGGTSSYEQYF | TGTGCCAGCAGCTTAGGAGGGACTAGTTCCTACGAGCAGTACTTC | - | TRBJ2-7 | TRBD2 | TRBV7-2
CASSLSVAGALGTQYF | TGTGCCAGCAGTTTATCGGTAGCGGGGGCCCTAGGGACCCAGTACTTC | - | TRBJ2-5 | TRBD2 | TRBV27